Shown below are 8 T cell receptor beta chains from a single sample sequenced in a study of regulatory T cells in long-lasting Graves disease. Time point in this sample: newly diagnosed GD, antithyroid drugs for less than 3 months. The TCR library was prepared using RNA isolated from PBMCs. Combining iRepertoire HTBI primers with Arm-PCR of CDR3 regions, the authors built TCR beta libraries. TCRdb ran MiXCR on the multiplex PCR reads and lists one entry per CDR3 protein. The profile shows 350,000 to 500,000 distinct CDR3 sequences, less than 15% of them singletons. These same data were also listed under a study on T cells in Graves' hyperthyroidism and ophthalmopathy.

The source was peripheral blood mononuclear cells (PBMCs), collected at new diagnosis, from a patient treated with antithyroid drugs. These receptors were obtained from a woman between 50 and 59 years old with Graves disease.

This clonotype was seen a handful of times. The chain has TRBV20-1 and TRBJ2-1; D is uncertain. Germline V gene sequence: CDR1 DFQATT, CDR2 SNEGSKA (reference sequence). This CDR3 is built from 14 residues. The V gene lost 6 bases and the J gene lost 0 bases, with 12 bases spanning the gap. CDR3 in DNA: TGCAGTGCGAAATCGATTAGCTCCTACAATGAGCAGTTCTTC. This sequence encodes CSAKSISSYNEQFF.

This clonotype has a handful of counts. As DNA, the CDR3 is TGTGCCAGCAGCGTCGGGGTAGCGGGAGGGAATGAGCAGTTCTTC. It codes for CASSVGVAGGNEQFF. The chain employs TRBV9 and TRBJ2-1, with TRBD2 identical over 11 bases. The CDR3 has 15 amino acids. Germline V gene data show CDR1 as SGDLS and CDR2 as YYNGEE. The ends lost 2 bases at V and 7 bases at J; junction bases unmatched: 5.

Ten or more counts support this clonotype. The chain employs TRBV20-1 and TRBJ1-6; 9 positions match TRBD1. There are 14 residues in the CDR3. Trimming at V came to 0 bases and at J to 7 bases, leaving 1 base not matched to a gene. Per the germline V gene, CDR1 is DFQATT and CDR2 is SNEGSKA (reference sequence). The CDR3 sequence is CSARDGQGNSPLHF. CDR3 in DNA: TGCAGTGCTAGAGACGGACAGGGGAATTCACCCCTCCACTTT.

This clonotype has ten or more counts. This chain joins TRBV6-1 and TRBJ2-1; D not certain. The V end lost 7 bases, the J end lost 0 bases, and 10 bases lay between the germline ends. Germline V CDR1 and CDR2: MNHNS, SASEGT. The CDR3 contains 14 residues. Here the CDR3 DNA reads TGTGCCAGCAATGGGCTATCCTCCTACAATGAGCAGTTCTTC. This codes for CASNGLSSYNEQFF.

This clonotype was recorded many times. The chain links TRBV12-3 or TRBV12-4 to TRBJ2-7, with 9 bases identical to TRBD1. V lost 7 bases and J lost 1; bases outside the gene matches: 8. CDR3 size: 15 residues. CDR3 sequence (DNA): TGTGCCAGCACCCCGACAGGGGGTCAATCCTACGAGCAGTACTTC. It codes for CASTPTGGQSYEQYF.

At least ten counts were recorded for this clonotype. The chain employs TRBV2 and TRBJ1-5, with D possibly being TRBD1 (5 bases). This CDR3 contains 14 residues. Trimming cost V 4 bases and J 3 bases, with 10 bases left between them. Germline CDR1 reads SNHLY; CDR2 reads FYNNEI. The CDR3 loop is CASSGQSNNQPQHF. As DNA, the CDR3 is TGTGCCAGCAGTGGACAGTCTAACAATCAGCCCCAGCATTTT.

This clonotype came up a few times. The junction departs from germline at one end; a sequencing error may be responsible. The chain uses TRBV7-9 and TRBJ2-5; 13 bases match TRBD2. Germline V CDR1 and CDR2: SEHNR, FQNEAQ (reference sequence). The CDR3 has 16 amino acids. CDR3 in amino acids: CASSRQGLAGQETQHF. The CDR3 DNA follows: TGTGCCAGCAGCCGACAGGGACTAGCGGGGCAAGAGACCCAGCACTTC.

The rearrangement links TRBV5-1 to TRBJ1-1, with D unclear. The CDR3 is 14 residues long. V was cut by 2 bases and J by 0 bases, with 8 bases left in between. Per germline, CDR1 SGHRS and CDR2 YFSETQ. CDR3 amino acids: CASSFERMNTEAFF. CDR3 nucleotides: TGCGCCAGCAGCTTTGAACGGATGAACACTGAAGCTTTCTTT. Filled out from reference TRBV5-1 and TRBJ1-1, the complete variable domain reads KAGVTQTPRYLIKTRGQQVTLSCSPISGHRSVSWYQQTPGQGLQFLFEYFSETQRNKGNFPGRFSGRQFSNSRSEMNVSTLELGDSALYLCASSFERMNTEAFFGQGTRLTVV.